The 11 T cell receptor beta chains below all came from one sample that was sequenced in a study of T-cell memory formation after mild COVID-19. TCRdb re-analysed the 5' RACE reads in MiXCR, keeping a single row per CDR3 protein. Of a few hundred thousand distinct CDR3 sequences in the sample, 14% are singletons; the top ten hold around 23%. The specimen was PBMCs or a T cell subset sorted from them (not recorded which). All receptors derive from a man younger than 30 who had mild COVID-19 (a few samples of this study predate the infection). Cell type and time point are not known.

V is TRBV6-2 or TRBV6-3 and J is TRBJ2-6; D possibly corresponds to TRBD2 (5 bases). Trimming removed 2 bases from V and 0 bases from J, with 8 bases in between. The CDR3 consists of 16 residues. Germline CDR1 and CDR2: MNHEY and SVGEGT. The CDR3 DNA is TGTGCCAGCAGTTACCCCGGGATCTCTGGGGCCAACGTCCTGACTTTC. Amino acids: CASSYPGISGANVLTF.

The gene calls are TRBV12-3 or TRBV12-4 and TRBJ2-3, with 8 bases fitting TRBD2. With V trimmed by 4 bases and J by 1 base, 4 bases remained unmatched. CDR3 length: 15 amino acids. CDR3 sequence (DNA): TGTGCCAGCAGTTCCCGGGGGGGGGGCACAGATACGCAGTATTTT. As protein: CASSSRGGGTDTQYF.

V is TRBV20-1 and J is TRBJ2-5, with D possibly matching TRBD2 (6 bases). The V gene's germline CDR1 is DFQATT and CDR2 SNEGSKA (reference sequence). V shed 3 bases and J shed 5 bases, with 16 bases lying between them. The CDR3 covers 14 residues. CDR3 residues: CSASGGPLDETQYF. The CDR3 region has the DNA TGCAGTGCTAGCGGGGGACCCCTGGACGAGACCCAGTACTTC.

This clonotype was counted at least ten times. The V call is TRBV4-3, the J call TRBJ1-1, with unresolved D. This CDR3 region has 12 residues. Trimming cost V 0 bases and J 5 bases, with 4 bases left between them. Germline V gives CDR1 LGHNA, CDR2 YSLEER. CDR3 bases: TGCGCCAGCAGCCAAGATGAAACTGAAGCTTTCTTT. This encodes CASSQDETEAFF.

The table lists this clonotype with a few counts. This chain joins TRBV20-1 and TRBJ1-1; 7 bases agree with TRBD1. The CDR3 consists of 14 residues. Germline V gene data show CDR1 as DFQATT and CDR2 as SNEGSKA (reference sequence). V shed 0 bases, J shed 5 bases, and the junction held 6 bases outside the gene matches. CDR3 nucleotide sequence: TGCAGTGCTAGAGACCGGACAGGAGGGACTGAAGCTTTCTTT. Translating gives CSARDRTGGTEAFF.

V and J are TRBV20-1 and TRBJ2-1; tentatively, D is TRBD1 or TRBD2 (5 bases each). CDR3 length: 14 residues. Germline CDR1 reads DFQATT; CDR2 reads SNEGSKA (reference sequence). Between the trimmed V and J ends, which lost 3 bases and 5 bases, there was a span of 14 bases. CDR3 protein: CSASRRGPDNEQFF. CDR3 DNA: TGCAGTGCTAGCCGTCGGGGCCCCGACAATGAGCAGTTCTTC.

The genes are TRBV12-3 or TRBV12-4 and TRBJ1-5; the match to TRBD1 covers 12 bases. The CDR3 length is 15 residues. The J segment lost 6 bases and the V segment lost 6 bases, leaving 6 bases of the junction unmatched. The CDR3 here is CASRPGQGAGQPQHF. The CDR3, as DNA: TGTGCCAGCAGGCCGGGACAGGGGGCGGGTCAGCCCCAGCATTTT.

This clonotype was counted between two and nine times. The rearrangement links TRBV5-1 to TRBJ1-1, with D unclear. Between the trimmed V and J ends, which lost 4 bases and 1 base, there was a span of 8 bases. Germline V lookup: CDR1 SGHRS, CDR2 YFSETQ. The CDR3 runs to 13 residues. The chain's CDR3 is CASSLPQNTEAFF. CDR3 nucleotide sequence: TGCGCCAGCAGCCTTCCCCAGAACACTGAAGCTTTCTTT.

The chain is built from TRBV23-1 and TRBJ1-2; D gene unclear. TRBV23-1 is an open reading frame, and its role is uncertain. Trimming removed 8 bases from V and 5 bases from J, with 15 bases in between. The length of the CDR3 is 13 residues. This chain's CDR3 is CASFFCSYYGYTF. The CDR3 bases are TGCGCCAGCTTCTTTTGCAGTTATTATGGCTACACCTTC.

This clonotype was seen repeatedly, ten times or more. This rearrangement joins TRBV6-2 or TRBV6-3 to TRBJ2-1; D ambiguous. The V gene lost 5 bases and the J gene lost 7 bases, with 6 bases spanning the gap. The CDR3 contains 11 residues. Germline V lookup: CDR1 MNHEY, CDR2 SVGEGT. The chain's CDR3 is CASSQSNEQFF. The CDR3 DNA reads TGTGCCAGCAGTCAATCGAATGAGCAGTTCTTC.

This clonotype was seen only a few times. J is TRBJ2-6 and V is TRBV6-2 or TRBV6-3; 7 bases line up with TRBD1. This CDR3 has 15 residues. CDR1 is MNHEY and CDR2 is SVGEGT in the germline V gene. Trimming removed 6 bases from V and 0 bases from J; junction bases left unmatched: 2. In DNA form, the CDR3 reads TGTGCCAGCAGAAGACAGGGCTCTGGGGCCAACGTCCTGACTTTC. It translates to CASRRQGSGANVLTF.